The clone carrying this T cell receptor beta chain was detected once. Its matching antigen is unknown. This entry belongs to a study of Graves' ophthalmopathy and Graves' hyperthyroidism. As for the study in general: Peripheral blood samples were taken at initial diagnosis, before any treatment. Overall study results and limits: Using a 13-signature model, the authors split ophthalmopathy from stable hyperthyroidism, with roughly 90% sensitivity and 81.08% specificity.

Germline V gene data show CDR1 as MNHEY and CDR2 as SVGEGT. This CDR3 region has 15 residues. Trimming removed 8 bases from V and 3 bases from J; junction bases left unmatched: 7. Amplified material comprised TCR beta CDR3 regions derived from RNA transcripts. The first round was an RT-PCR with HTBI primers, and the second round was a multiplex PCR. TCRdb reprocessed the multiplex PCR reads via MiXCR and lists one record per CDR3 protein. This sample has about 400,000 distinct CDR3 sequences, with approximately 20% found just once. Ophthalmopathy in the donors was of moderate-to-severe activity, with CAS ≥3, NOSPECS ≥4 and duration under 3 months. Exclusion covered patients with other autoimmune diseases or uncontrolled infections (as well as pregnancy or lactation).

This chain links TRBV6-2 or TRBV6-3 with TRBJ2-2, with TRBD2 matching 9 bases. Sequenced material: peripheral blood. The TCR comes from a woman aged 18-35 years with Graves' ophthalmopathy. CDR3 amino acids: CASSHGGRDTGELFF. The CDR3 bases are TGTGCCAGCTCTCACGGCGGGAGGGACACCGGGGAGCTGTTTTTT.